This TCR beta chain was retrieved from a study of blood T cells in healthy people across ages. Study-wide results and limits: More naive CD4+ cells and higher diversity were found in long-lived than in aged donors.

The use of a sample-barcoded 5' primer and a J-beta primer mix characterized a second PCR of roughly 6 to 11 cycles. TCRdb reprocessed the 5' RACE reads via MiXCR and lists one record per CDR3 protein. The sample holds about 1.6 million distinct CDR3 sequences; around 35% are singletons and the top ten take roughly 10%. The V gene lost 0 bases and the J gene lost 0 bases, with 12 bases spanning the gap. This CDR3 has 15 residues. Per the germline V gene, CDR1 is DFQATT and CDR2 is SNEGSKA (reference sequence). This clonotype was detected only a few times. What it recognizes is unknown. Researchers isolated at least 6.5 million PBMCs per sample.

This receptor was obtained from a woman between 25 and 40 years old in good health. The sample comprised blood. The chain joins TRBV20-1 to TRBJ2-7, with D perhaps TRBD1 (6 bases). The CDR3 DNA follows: TGCAGTGCTAGAGAGCTGGGGGCTATCTCCTACGAGCAGTACTTC. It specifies CSARELGAISYEQYF.